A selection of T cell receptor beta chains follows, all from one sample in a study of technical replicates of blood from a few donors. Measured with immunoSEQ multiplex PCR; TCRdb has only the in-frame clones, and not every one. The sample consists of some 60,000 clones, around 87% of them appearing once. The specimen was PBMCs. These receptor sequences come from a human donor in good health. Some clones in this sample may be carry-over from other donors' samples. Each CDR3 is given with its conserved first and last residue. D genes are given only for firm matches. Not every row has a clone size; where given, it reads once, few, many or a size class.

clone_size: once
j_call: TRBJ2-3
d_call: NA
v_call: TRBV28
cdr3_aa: CASSWAGPRYF
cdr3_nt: TGTGCCAGCAGTTGGGCGGGCCCTCGGTATTTT

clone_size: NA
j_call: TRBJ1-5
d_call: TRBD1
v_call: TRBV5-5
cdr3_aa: CASSSRGFGVSNQPQHF
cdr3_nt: TGTGCCAGCAGCTCCAGGGGGTTCGGGGTGAGCAATCAGCCCCAGCATTTT

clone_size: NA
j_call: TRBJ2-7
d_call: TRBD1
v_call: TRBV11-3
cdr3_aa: CASSRQGMSYEQYF
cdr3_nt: TGTGCCAGCAGCCGACAGGGGATGTCCTACGAGCAGTACTTC

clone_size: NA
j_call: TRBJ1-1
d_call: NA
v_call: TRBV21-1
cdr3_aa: CASSNRGERGPGGAFF
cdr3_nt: TGTGCCAGCAGCAACAGGGGAGAGAGGGGGCCAGGTGGGGCTTTCTTT

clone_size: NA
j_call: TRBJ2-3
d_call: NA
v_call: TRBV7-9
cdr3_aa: CASSSTRDRGFTDTQYF
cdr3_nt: TGTGCCAGCAGCTCCACACGAGACAGAGGCTTCACAGATACGCAGTATTTT

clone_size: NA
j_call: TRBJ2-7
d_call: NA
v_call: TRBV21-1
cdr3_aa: CASAGVDRVSSYEQYF
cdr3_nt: TGTGCCAGCGCCGGGGTGGACAGGGTTAGCTCCTACGAGCAGTACTTC

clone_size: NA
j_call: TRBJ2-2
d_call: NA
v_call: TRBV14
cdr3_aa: CASSQEDRTYTGELFF
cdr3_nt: TGTGCCAGCAGCCAAGAGGACAGAACTTACACCGGGGAGCTGTTTTTT

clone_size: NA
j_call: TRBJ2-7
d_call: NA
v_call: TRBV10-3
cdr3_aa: CAISPKSSYEQYF
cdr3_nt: TGTGCCATCAGCCCCAAGAGCTCCTACGAGCAGTACTTC

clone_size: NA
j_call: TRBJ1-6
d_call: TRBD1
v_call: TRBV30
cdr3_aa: CAWLGQGNSPLHF
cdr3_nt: TGTGCCTGGCTGGGACAGGGCAATTCACCCCTCCACTTT

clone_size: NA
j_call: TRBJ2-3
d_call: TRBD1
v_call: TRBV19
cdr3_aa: CASTETGVTDTQYF
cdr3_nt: TGTGCCAGTACGGAGACAGGGGTCACAGATACGCAGTATTTT

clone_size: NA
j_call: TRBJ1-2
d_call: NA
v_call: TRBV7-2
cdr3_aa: CASSRDWTSNYGYTF
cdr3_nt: TGTGCCAGCAGCCGCGATTGGACTTCCAACTATGGCTACACCTTC

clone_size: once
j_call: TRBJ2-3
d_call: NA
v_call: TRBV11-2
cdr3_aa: CASSPNPGGDTQYF
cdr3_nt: TGTGCCAGCAGCCCAAACCCTGGCGGGGATACGCAGTATTTT

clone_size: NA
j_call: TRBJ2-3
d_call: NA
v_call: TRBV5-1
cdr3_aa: CASSSNTDTQYF
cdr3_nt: TGCGCCAGCAGCTCAAACACAGATACGCAGTATTTT

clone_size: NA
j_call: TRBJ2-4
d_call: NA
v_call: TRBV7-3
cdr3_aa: CASSLNPSGNIQYF
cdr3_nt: TGTGCCAGCAGCTTAAATCCGAGCGGGAACATTCAGTACTTC

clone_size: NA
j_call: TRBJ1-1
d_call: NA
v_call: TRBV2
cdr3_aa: CASRPSTVFTEAFF
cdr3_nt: TGTGCCAGCAGGCCCAGCACAGTTTTCACTGAAGCTTTCTTT

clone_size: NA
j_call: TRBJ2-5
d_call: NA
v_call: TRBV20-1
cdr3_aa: CSADRKETQYF
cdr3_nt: TGCAGTGCAGACAGAAAAGAGACCCAGTACTTC

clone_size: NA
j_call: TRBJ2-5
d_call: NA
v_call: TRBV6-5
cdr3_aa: CASRPPGGVETQYF
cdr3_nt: TGTGCCAGCAGGCCTCCGGGGGGCGTGGAGACCCAGTACTTC

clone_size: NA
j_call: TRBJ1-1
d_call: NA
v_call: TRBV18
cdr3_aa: CASSPWQGGNTEAFF
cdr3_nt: TGTGCCAGCTCACCATGGCAGGGAGGGAACACTGAAGCTTTCTTT

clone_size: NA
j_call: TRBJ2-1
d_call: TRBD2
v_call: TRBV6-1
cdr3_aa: CASSVQGGGSYNEQFF
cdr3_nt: TGTGCCAGCAGTGTACAGGGCGGGGGGTCCTACAATGAGCAGTTCTTC

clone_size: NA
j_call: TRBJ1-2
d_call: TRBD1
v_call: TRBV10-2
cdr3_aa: CASWETGANYGYTF
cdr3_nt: TGCGCCAGCTGGGAGACAGGGGCTAACTATGGCTACACCTTC

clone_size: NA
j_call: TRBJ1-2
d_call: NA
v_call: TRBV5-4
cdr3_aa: CASSLVDLKYGYTF
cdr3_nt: TGTGCCAGCAGCTTGGTGGACTTAAAATATGGCTACACCTTC

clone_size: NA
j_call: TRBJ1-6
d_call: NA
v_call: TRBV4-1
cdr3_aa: CASSQDRAANSPLHF
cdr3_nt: TGCGCCAGCAGCCAAGACAGGGCGGCTAATTCACCCCTCCACTTT

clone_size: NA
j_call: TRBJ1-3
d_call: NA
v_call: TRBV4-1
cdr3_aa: CASSQGSGSGNTIYF
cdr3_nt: TGCGCCAGCAGCCAAGGATCGGGGTCCGGAAACACCATATATTTT

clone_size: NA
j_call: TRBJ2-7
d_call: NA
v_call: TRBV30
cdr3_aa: CAWSRSAVTYEQYF
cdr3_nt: TGTGCCTGGAGTCGAAGCGCCGTGACCTACGAGCAGTACTTC

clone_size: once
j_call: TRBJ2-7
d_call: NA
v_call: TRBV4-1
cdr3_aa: CASSQADRPYEQYF
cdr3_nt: TGCGCCAGCAGCCAAGCGGACAGACCCTACGAGCAGTACTTC

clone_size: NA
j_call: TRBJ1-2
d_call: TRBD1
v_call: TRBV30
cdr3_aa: CAWSEKTGSPSRGYTF
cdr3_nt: TGTGCCTGGAGCGAAAAGACAGGGTCCCCTTCTCGGGGCTACACCTTC

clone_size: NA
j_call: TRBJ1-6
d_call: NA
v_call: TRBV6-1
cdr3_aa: CASSLSGSPLHF
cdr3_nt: TGTGCCAGCAGCCTTTCGGGTTCACCCCTCCACTTT

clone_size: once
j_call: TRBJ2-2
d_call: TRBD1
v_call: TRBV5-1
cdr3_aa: CASHSRDSNTGELFF
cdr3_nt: TGCGCCAGCCATTCCCGGGACAGTAACACCGGGGAGCTGTTTTTT

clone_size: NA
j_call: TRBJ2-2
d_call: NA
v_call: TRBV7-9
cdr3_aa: CASSFPRGGLDTGELFF
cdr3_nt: TGTGCCAGCAGCTTCCCTAGGGGGGGGCTCGACACCGGGGAGCTGTTTTTT

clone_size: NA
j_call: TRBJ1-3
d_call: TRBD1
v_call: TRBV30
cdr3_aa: CAYTGTGGNTIYF
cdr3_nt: TGTGCCTACACCGGGACAGGGGGAAACACCATATATTTT

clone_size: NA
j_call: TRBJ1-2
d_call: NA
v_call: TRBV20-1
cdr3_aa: CSASVESSYTF
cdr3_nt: TGCAGTGCTAGTGTGGAGAGTAGCTACACCTTC

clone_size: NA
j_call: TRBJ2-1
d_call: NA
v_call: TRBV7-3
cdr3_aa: CASSSEVNEQFF
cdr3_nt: TGTGCCAGCAGCTCAGAGGTCAATGAGCAGTTCTTC

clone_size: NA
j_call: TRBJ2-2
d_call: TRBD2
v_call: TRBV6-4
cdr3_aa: CASSDFRGGTGELFF
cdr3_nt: TGTGCCAGCAGTGACTTCCGGGGGGGCACCGGGGAGCTGTTTTTT

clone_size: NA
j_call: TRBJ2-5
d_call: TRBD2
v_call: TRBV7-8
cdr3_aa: CASSGGTSGPQETQYF
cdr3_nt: TGTGCCAGCAGCGGGGGGACTAGCGGACCCCAAGAGACCCAGTACTTC

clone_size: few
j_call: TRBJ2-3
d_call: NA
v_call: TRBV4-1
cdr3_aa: CASKVGLGDTQYF
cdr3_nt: TGCGCCAGCAAAGTAGGACTCGGAGATACGCAGTATTTT

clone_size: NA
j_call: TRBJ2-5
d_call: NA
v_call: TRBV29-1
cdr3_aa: CSVYRSQETQYF
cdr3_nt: TGCAGCGTTTACAGGAGCCAAGAGACCCAGTACTTC

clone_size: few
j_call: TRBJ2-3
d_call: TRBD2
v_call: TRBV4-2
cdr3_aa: CASSPAIGGEDTDTQYF
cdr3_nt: TGTGCCAGCAGCCCTGCAATTGGGGGGGAAGACACAGATACGCAGTATTTT

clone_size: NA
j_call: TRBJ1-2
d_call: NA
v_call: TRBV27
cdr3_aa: CASRVGRGNYGYTF
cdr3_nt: TGTGCCAGCAGGGTGGGGAGAGGGAACTATGGCTACACCTTC

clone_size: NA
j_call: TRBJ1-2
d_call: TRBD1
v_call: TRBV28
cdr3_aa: CASSASGTGGGMRYGYTF
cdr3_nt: TGTGCCAGCAGTGCATCCGGGACAGGGGGGGGTATGAGGTATGGCTACACCTTC

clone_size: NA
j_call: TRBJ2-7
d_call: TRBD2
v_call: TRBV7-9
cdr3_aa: CASTPPISGVSYEQYF
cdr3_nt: TGTGCCAGCACCCCTCCGATTAGCGGGGTATCCTACGAGCAGTACTTC

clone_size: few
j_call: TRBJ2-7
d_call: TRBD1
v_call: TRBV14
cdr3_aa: CASSQSGTGYYEQYF
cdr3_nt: TGTGCCAGCAGCCAATCCGGGACAGGGTATTACGAGCAGTACTTC

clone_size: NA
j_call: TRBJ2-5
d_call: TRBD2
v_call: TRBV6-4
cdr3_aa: CASSEGASGGAETQYF
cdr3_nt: TGTGCCAGCAGTGAAGGAGCCAGCGGGGGGGCAGAGACCCAGTACTTC

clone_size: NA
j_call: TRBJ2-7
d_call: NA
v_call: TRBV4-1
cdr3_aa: CASSQESGIAEQYF
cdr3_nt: TGCGCCAGCAGCCAAGAGTCTGGGATAGCGGAGCAGTACTTC

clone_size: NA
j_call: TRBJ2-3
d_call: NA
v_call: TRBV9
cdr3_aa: CASSVTGDTQYF
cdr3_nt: TGTGCCAGCAGCGTAACTGGAGATACGCAGTATTTT

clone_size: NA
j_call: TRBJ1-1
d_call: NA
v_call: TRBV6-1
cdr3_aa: CASSGQGEAFF
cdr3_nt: TGTGCCAGCAGTGGTCAGGGTGAAGCTTTCTTT

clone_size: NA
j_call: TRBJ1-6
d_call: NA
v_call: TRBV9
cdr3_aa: CASSPTPQENNSPLHF
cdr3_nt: TGTGCCAGCAGCCCCACCCCCCAAGAGAATAATTCACCCCTCCACTTT

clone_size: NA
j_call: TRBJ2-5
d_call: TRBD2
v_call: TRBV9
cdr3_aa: CASSFSGGAQETQYF
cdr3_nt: TGTGCCAGCAGCTTTAGCGGGGGAGCCCAAGAGACCCAGTACTTC

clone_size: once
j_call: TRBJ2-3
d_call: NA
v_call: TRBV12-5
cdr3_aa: CASGIAGTDTQYF
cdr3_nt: TGTGCTAGTGGCATAGCGGGCACAGATACGCAGTATTTT

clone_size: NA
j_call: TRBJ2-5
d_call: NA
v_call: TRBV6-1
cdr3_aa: CASSDGQETQYF
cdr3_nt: TGTGCCAGCAGTGACGGTCAAGAGACCCAGTACTTC

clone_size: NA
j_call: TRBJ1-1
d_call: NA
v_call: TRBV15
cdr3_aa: CATSRGPGTENTEAFF
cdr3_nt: TGTGCCACCAGCAGGGGCCCCGGAACGGAGAACACTGAAGCTTTCTTT

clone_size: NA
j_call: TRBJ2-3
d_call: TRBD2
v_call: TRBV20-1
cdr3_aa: CSAGTSFAQYF
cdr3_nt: TGCAGTGCTGGGACTAGTTTTGCGCAGTATTTT

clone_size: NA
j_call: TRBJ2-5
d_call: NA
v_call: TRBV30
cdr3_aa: CAWSPGRRSRTQYF
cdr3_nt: TGTGCCTGGAGTCCGGGGAGGAGGTCGCGGACCCAGTACTTC

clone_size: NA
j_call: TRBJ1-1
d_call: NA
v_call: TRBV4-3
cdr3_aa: CASSQGRSQAFF
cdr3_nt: TGCGCCAGCAGCCAAGGGAGATCGCAAGCTTTCTTT

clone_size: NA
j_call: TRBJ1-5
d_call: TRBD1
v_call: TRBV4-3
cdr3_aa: CASSQDRQGDQPQHF
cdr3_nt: TGCGCCAGCAGCCAAGATAGGCAGGGGGATCAGCCCCAGCATTTT

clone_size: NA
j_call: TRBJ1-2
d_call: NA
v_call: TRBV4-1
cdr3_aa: CASSQESLSGSYGYTF
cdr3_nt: TGCGCCAGCAGCCAAGAATCCCTCAGCGGAAGCTATGGCTACACCTTC